This T cell receptor beta chain was identified in a study of radiotherapy plus CTLA-4 blockade in lung cancer. Points from the study as a whole: Expansion of tumor-derived TCR clones was observed in blood after radiotherapy plus ipilimumab.

Remarks on this clone: The antigen is undetermined.

Focal radiation and CTLA-4 blockade (ipilimumab) were tested in chemo-refractory metastatic non-small-cell lung cancer patients. Germline CDR1 and CDR2: SQVTM and ANQGSEA. V trimming: 3 bases; J trimming: 1 base; junction bases outside the gene matches: 6. The CDR3 consists of 16 residues. Sequencing used immunoSEQ multiplex PCR; TCRdb keeps in-frame clones, though not all of them. The table has about 73,000 clones, around 86% seen once. This chain joins TRBV29-1 and TRBJ2-1; the match to TRBD2 covers 10 bases. The source is a human donor with non-small cell lung cancer that progressed on radiotherapy plus ipilimumab. Material: peripheral blood, obtained from a patient treated with radiotherapy plus ipilimumab. The CDR3 reads CSVESGRAVSYNEQFF. Here the CDR3 DNA reads TGCAGCGTTGAGAGCGGGAGGGCCGTATCCTACAATGAGCAGTTCTTC.